This entry concerns a single TCR beta chain. No antigen is known for it. No base quality values were provided; no much bigger clone lies one nucleotide off. The CDR3 regions of human TCRbeta chains were subjected to immunosequencing. The study's processing was this. Repertoire TCRs were matched against a reference library of SARS-CoV-2-specific TCRs generated with the MIRA antigen-specificity platform. Breadth was defined as the fraction of unique TCRs that were SARS-CoV-2-associated, and depth was defined as the fraction of total T cells that were SARS-CoV-2-associated. Using the MIRA data, every spike-specific TCR was mapped to the spike region that the TCR reacted to and assigned to either a CD4 or a CD8 class. Log10-transformed breadth and depth values were compared by one-way ANOVA with Sidak's multiple comparisons tests. TCRdb provides this immuneACCESS table in a form limited to in-frame rearrangements. Some clones are lacking; in checked studies, under half of them reflect an unresolved V gene, and why the rest are absent is not known. Clonal size and the V and J genes are those of that table, whereas D and trimming came from the DNA. Counted in this sample were 100,000 or so clones; over 75% of them appeared once. Less than 3.5% of the sample comes from the top ten.

Trimmed from V: 2 bases; trimmed from J: 10 bases; junction bases lacking a gene match: 3. The CDR3 holds 14 amino acids from the cysteine to the phenylalanine. Kept here is only the CDR3 DNA, which spans 42 bases and is read in frame from base 1. According to the germline V gene (reference sequence), CDR1 reads GTSNPN and CDR2 reads SVGIG. This sample is part of a study of T cell responses to AZD1222 COVID-19 vaccine (dated by TCRdb to the early 2020s). In the study overall: AZD1222 recipients whose second dose came at about 4 weeks and those whose second dose came at about 12 weeks were combined into one group, since spike-specific TCR depth and breadth did not differ between the two schedules. TCR sequencing was performed for some 250 trial participants, of whom 207 were given two doses of AZD1222 and some 25 were given two doses of MenACWY control vaccine. Trial participants were enrolled by age into 18-55, 56-69 and 70-plus year subgroups, with about 150, 28 and 57 TCR-sequenced participants respectively. What the study reported, not specific to this receptor: Participants were mostly white British, with more females than males. The authors suggested clonal diversity may have been underestimated. CD4 TCRs associated with the vaccine covered the entire spike protein, and the dominant responses were in regions 160-218 and 743-854. After two AZD1222 doses, spike-specific TCR breadth and depth were significantly higher than at day 0 and than in MenACWY recipients. The 56-69-year group was small, and its depth increase did not reach significance, likely because of low power. Because no day 14 peak-response samples were available, the repertoires could be characterized only after the peak T cell response. Conclusions about previously exposed vaccinees were limited because only a handful of AZD1222 recipients were SARS-CoV-2 seropositive at baseline. Reportedly, almost half of the unique spike-specific TCRs recognized epitopes lying outside the regions that are mutated in the B.1.351 and B.1.1.7 variants.

Per the publication, the time point label means: baseline before first vaccination. Vaccinee samples came from UK trials COV001 and COV002, including a single-blind randomized controlled phase 2/3 trial of AZD1222 (ChAdOx1 nCoV-19) in healthy adults. For TCRbeta chain sequencing, PBMC samples from trial participants were taken at day 0 and at day 28 after the second dose. The TCR sequence derives from an adult in good health. The source was peripheral blood, collected on day 0 of AZD1222 vaccination. This chain joins TRBV30 to TRBJ2-1, with 15 junctional bases fitting TRBD2. Here the CDR3 is given as CAWSRTSGRGEQFF. The nucleotide sequence reads as follows: TGTGCCTGGAGTCGGACTAGCGGGAGGGGGGAGCAGTTCTTC.